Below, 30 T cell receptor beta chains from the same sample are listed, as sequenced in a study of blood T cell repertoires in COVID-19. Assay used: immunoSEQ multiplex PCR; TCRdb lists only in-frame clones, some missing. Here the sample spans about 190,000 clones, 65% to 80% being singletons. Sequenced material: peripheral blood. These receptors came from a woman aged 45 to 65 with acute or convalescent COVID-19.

As DNA, the CDR3 is TGTGCCATCAGTAGACAGGGGGCCGATAATTCACCCCTCCACTTT. This translates into CAISRQGADNSPLHF. The rearrangement links TRBV10-3 to TRBJ1-6, with 10 bases fitting TRBD1. Germline assignment: CDR1 ENHRY and CDR2 SYGVKD. This CDR3 spans 15 amino acids. V lost 5 bases and J lost 5; bases outside the gene matches: 3.

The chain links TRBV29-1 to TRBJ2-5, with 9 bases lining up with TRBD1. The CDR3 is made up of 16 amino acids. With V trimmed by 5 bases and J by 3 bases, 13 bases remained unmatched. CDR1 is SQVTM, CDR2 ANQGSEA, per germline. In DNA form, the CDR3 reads TGCAGCGTTTATAAAACAGGGGGCGTCCGGGAAGAGACCCAGTACTTC. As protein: CSVYKTGGVREETQYF. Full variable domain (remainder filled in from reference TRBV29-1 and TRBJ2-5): SAVISQKPSRDICQRGTSLTIQCQVDSQVTMMFWYRQQPGQSLTLIATANQGSEATYESGFVIDKFPISRPNLTFSTLTVSNMSPEDSSIYLCSVYKTGGVREETQYFGPGTRLLVL.

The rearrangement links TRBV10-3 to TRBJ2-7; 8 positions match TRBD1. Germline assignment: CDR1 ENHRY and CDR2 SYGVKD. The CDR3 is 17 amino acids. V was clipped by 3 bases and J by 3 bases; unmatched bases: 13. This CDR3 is CAISEYPQQGVNYEQYF. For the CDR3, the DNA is TGTGCCATCAGTGAATACCCCCAACAGGGGGTAAACTACGAGCAGTACTTC.

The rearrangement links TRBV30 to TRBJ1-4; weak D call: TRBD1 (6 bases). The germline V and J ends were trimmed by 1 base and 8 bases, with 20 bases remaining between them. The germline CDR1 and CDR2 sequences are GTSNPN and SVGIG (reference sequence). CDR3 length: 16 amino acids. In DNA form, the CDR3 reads TGTGCCTGGAGTGCAGTATGGGACACCGCCCCAGAAAAACTGTTTTTT. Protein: CAWSAVWDTAPEKLFF. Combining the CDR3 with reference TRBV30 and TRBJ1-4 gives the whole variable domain SQTIHQWPATLVQPVGSPLSLECTVEGTSNPNLYWYRQAAGRGLQLLFYSVGIGQISSEVPQNLSASRPQDRQFILSSKKLLLSDSGFYLCAWSAVWDTAPEKLFFGSGTQLSVL.

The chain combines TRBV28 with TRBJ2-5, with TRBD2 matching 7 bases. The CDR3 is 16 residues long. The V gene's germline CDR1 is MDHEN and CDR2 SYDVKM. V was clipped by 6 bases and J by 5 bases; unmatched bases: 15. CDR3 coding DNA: TGTGCCAGCAGCTCCCCGGACGGGGAGGGGAGGGAGACCCAGTACTTC. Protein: CASSSPDGEGRETQYF.

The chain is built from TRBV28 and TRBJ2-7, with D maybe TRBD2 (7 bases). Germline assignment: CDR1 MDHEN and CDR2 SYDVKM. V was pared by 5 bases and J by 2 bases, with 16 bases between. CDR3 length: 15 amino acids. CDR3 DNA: TGTGCCAGCAGTCTGGGGGGCGGGGGTACCTACGAGCAGTACTTC. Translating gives CASSLGGGGTYEQYF.

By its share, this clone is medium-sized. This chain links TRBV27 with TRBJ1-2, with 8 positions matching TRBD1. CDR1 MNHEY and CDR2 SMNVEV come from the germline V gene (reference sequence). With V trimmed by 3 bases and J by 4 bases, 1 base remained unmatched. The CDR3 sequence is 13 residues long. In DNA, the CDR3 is TGTGCCAGCAGTTTCGGACAGGGCTATGGCTACACCTTC. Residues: CASSFGQGYGYTF.

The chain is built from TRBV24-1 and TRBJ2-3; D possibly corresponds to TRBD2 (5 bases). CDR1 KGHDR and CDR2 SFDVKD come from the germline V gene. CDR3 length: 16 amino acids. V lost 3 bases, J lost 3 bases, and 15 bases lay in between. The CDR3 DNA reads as TGTGCCACCAGTGATCTCCCTGGACGAGGGACAGATACGCAGTATTTT. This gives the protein CATSDLPGRGTDTQYF.

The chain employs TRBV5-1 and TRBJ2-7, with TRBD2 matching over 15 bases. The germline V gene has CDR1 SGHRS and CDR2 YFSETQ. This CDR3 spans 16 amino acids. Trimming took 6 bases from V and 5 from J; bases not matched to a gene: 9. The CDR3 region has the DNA TGCGCCAGCAAGGGACTAGCGGGAGGTAACAACAACGAGCAGTACTTC. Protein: CASKGLAGGNNNEQYF.

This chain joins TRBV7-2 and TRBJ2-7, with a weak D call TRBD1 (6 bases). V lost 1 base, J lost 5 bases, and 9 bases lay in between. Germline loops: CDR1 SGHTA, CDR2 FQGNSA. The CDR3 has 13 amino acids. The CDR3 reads CASSLGTDHEQYF. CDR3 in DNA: TGTGCCAGCAGCTTAGGGACAGACCACGAGCAGTACTTC.

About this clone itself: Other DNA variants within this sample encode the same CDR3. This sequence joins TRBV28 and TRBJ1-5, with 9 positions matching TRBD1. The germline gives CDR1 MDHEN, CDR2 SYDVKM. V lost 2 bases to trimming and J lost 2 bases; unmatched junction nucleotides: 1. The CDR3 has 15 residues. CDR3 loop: CASSLRTGGNQPQHF. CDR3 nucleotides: TGTGCCAGCAGTTTAAGGACAGGGGGCAATCAGCCCCAGCATTTT.

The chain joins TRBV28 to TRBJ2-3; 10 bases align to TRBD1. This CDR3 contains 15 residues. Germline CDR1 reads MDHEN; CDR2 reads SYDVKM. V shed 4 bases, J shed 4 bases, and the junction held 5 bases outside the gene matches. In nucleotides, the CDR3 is TGTGCCAGCAGTTCCCCCGGGACAGGGGCAGATACGCAGTATTTT. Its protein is CASSSPGTGADTQYF.

The CDR3 spells CASSILAGGPKNIQYF. CDR3 sequence (DNA): TGTGCCAGCAGTATACTAGCGGGAGGGCCCAAAAACATTCAGTACTTC. The chain is built from TRBV27 and TRBJ2-4, with 13 bases identical to TRBD2. The germline CDR1 and CDR2 sequences are MNHEY and SMNVEV (reference sequence). The trim removed 5 bases at V and 2 bases at J, leaving 3 bases unmatched. This CDR3 spans 16 amino acids.

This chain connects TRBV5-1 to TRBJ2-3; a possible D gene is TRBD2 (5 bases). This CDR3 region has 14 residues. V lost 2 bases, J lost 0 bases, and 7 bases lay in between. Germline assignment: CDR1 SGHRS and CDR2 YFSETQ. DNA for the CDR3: TGCGCCAGCAGCTTCCCGGGGAGCACAGATACGCAGTATTTT. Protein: CASSFPGSTDTQYF.

CDR3 sequence: CASSAGYTDTQYF. CDR3 bases: TGTGCCAGCTCAGCGGGCTACACAGATACGCAGTATTTT. V gene TRBV3-1 (or the pseudogene TRBV3-2) combines with J gene TRBJ2-3; D may be TRBD2 (6 bases). V was trimmed by 8 bases and J by 2 bases, leaving 11 bases between them. The CDR3 covers 13 residues. Germline loops: CDR1 LGHDT, CDR2 YNNKEL (reference sequence).

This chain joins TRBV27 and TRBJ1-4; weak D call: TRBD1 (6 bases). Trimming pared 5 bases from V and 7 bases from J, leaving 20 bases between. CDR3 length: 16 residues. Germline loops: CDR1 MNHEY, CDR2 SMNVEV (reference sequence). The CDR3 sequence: CASSRARGGEGEKLFF. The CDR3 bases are TGTGCCAGCAGTAGGGCCAGGGGTGGAGAAGGTGAAAAACTGTTTTTT.

The CDR3 DNA reads TGTGCCAGCAGCTTAAGCGTGGAGGTCTCTGGAAACACCATATATTTT. Its translation: CASSLSVEVSGNTIYF. The chain employs TRBV7-9 and TRBJ1-3; no clear D. Germline CDR1 is SEHNR and CDR2 is FQNEAQ (reference sequence). The ends were cut back, 2 bases at V and 0 bases at J, with 11 bases in the middle. CDR3 length equals 16 residues.

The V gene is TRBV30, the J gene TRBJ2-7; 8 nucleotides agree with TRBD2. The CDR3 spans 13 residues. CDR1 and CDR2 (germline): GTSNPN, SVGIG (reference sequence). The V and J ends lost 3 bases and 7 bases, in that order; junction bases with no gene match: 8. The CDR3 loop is CAWRASGRREQYF. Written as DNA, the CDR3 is TGTGCCTGGAGGGCTAGCGGGCGTCGGGAGCAGTACTTC.

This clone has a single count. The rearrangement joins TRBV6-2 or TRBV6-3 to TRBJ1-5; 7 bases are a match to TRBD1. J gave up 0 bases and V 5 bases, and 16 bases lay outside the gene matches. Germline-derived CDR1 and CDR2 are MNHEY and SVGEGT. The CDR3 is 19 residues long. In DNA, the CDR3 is TGTGCCAGCAGTCTTGGGAAGACAGGGATGGGATATAGCAATCAGCCCCAGCATTTT. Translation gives CASSLGKTGMGYSNQPQHF.

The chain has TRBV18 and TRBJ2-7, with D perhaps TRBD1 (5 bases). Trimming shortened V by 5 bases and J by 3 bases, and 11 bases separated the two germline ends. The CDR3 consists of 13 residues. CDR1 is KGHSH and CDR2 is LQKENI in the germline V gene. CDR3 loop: CASSLGPVYEQYF. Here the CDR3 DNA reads TGTGCCAGCTCATTGGGGCCCGTCTACGAGCAGTACTTC.

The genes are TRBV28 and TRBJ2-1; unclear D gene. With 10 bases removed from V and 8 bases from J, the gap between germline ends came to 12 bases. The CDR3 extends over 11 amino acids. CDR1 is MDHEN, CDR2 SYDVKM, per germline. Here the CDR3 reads CAIRREYEQFF. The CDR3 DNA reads TGTGCCATCCGCCGCGAATATGAGCAGTTCTTC.

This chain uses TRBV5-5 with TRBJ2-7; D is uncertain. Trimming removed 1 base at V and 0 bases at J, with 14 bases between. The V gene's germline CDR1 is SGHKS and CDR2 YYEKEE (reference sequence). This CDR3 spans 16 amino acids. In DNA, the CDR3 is TGTGCCAGCAGCTTGTGGGTAGCTTCTAGCTCCTACGAGCAGTACTTC. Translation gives CASSLWVASSSYEQYF. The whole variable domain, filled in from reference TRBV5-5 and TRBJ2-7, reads DAGVTQSPTHLIKTRGQQVTLRCSPISGHKSVSWYQQVLGQGPQFIFQYYEKEERGRGNFPDRFSARQFPNYSSELNVNALLLGDSALYLCASSLWVASSSYEQYFGPGTRLTVT.

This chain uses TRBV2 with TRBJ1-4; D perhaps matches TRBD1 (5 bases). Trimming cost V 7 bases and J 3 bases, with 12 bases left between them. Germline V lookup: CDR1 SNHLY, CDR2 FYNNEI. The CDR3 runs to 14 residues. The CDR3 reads CASKQGRSNEKLFF. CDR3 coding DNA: TGTGCCAGCAAGCAGGGTAGATCTAATGAAAAACTGTTTTTT. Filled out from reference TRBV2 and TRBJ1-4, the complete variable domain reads EPEVTQTPSHQVTQMGQEVILRCVPISNHLYFYWYRQILGQKVEFLVSFYNNEISEKSEIFDDQFSVERPDGSNFTLKIRSTKLEDSAMYFCASKQGRSNEKLFFGSGTQLSVL.

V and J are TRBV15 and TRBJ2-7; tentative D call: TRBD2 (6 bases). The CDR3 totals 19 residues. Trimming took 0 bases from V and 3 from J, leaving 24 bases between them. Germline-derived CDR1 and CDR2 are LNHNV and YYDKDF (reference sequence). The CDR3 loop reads CATSRDRGSGTLKDYEQYF. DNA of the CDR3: TGTGCCACCAGCAGAGATCGGGGGAGTGGCACTCTAAAGGACTACGAGCAGTACTTC. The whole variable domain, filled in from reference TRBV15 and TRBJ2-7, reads DAMVIQNPRYQVTQFGKPVTLSCSQTLNHNVMYWYQQKSSQAPKLLFHYYDKDFNNEADTPDNFQSRRPNTSFCFLDIRSPGLGDTAMYLCATSRDRGSGTLKDYEQYFGPGTRLTVT.

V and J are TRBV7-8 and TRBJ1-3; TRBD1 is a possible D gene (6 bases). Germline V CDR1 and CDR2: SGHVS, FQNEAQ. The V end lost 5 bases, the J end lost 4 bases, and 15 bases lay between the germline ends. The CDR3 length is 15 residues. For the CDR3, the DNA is TGTGCCAGCAGCCGAGGGGGGGGTCCCGGAAACACCATATATTTT. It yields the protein CASSRGGGPGNTIYF.

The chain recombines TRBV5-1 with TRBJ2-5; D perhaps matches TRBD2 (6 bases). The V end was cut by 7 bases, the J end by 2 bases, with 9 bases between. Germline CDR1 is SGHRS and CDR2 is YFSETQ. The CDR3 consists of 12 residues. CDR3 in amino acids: CASASEQETQYF. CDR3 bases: TGCGCCAGCGCTAGCGAACAAGAGACCCAGTACTTC.

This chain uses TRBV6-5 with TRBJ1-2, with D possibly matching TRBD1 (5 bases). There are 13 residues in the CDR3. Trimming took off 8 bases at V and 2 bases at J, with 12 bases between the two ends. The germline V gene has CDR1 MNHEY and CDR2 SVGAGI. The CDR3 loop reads CASHRRENYGYTF. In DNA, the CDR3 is TGTGCCAGCCACAGGAGAGAAAACTATGGCTACACCTTC.

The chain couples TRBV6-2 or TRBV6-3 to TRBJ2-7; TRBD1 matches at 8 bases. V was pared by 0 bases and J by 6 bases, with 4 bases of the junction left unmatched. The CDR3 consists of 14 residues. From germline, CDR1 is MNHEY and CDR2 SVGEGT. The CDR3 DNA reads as TGTGCCAGCAGTTACTCACCGACAGGGGTCGAGCAGTACTTC. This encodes CASSYSPTGVEQYF.

CDR3 protein: CASSQSGGGEKLFF. CDR3 in DNA: TGTGCCAGCAGCCAATCGGGGGGCGGAGAAAAACTGTTTTTT. The chain is built from TRBV3-1 (or the pseudogene TRBV3-2) and TRBJ1-4, with D possibly matching TRBD1 (6 bases). CDR1 and CDR2 from the germline V gene are LGHDT and YNNKEL (reference sequence). The CDR3 is made up of 14 amino acids. V shed 2 bases and J shed 8 bases, with 12 bases lying between them.

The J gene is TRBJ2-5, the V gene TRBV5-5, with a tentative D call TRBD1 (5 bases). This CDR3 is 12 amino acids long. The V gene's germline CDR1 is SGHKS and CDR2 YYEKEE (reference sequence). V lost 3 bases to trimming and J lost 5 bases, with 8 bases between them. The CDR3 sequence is CASSYNRETQYF. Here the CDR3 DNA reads TGTGCCAGCAGCTACAACAGGGAGACCCAGTACTTC.